A selection of T cell receptor beta chains follows, all from one sample in a study of cytomegalovirus exposure and HLA in healthy donors. Method: immunoSEQ multiplex PCR; TCRdb's copy keeps in-frame clones and lacks some. The sample shows about 130,000 clones, about 73% of them seen only once. Material for sequencing was PBMCs. Every receptor here comes from a woman aged 45-65 years in good health and CMV-seropositive. CDR3s include the opening cysteine and the closing phenylalanine or tryptophan. The order of the fields is J gene, V gene, D gene, CDR3 protein, CDR3 DNA. A D gene is named only where the DNA matches it firmly.

J: TRBJ2-7
V: TRBV5-6
D: TRBD1
CDR3: CASSLKGGQGFPEQYF
DNA: TGTGCCAGCAGCTTGAAGGGGGGACAGGGATTCCCCGAGCAGTACTTC

J: TRBJ1-1
V: TRBV5-4
D: .
CDR3: CASSPEIGRRNTEAFF
DNA: TGTGCCAGCAGCCCGGAAATTGGGCGCAGGAACACTGAAGCTTTCTTT

J: TRBJ1-1
V: TRBV9
D: .
CDR3: CASSAGGRSNTEAFF
DNA: TGTGCCAGCAGCGCGGGAGGACGGTCGAACACTGAAGCTTTCTTT

J: TRBJ2-5
V: TRBV6-1
D: .
CDR3: CASSEGGVQETQYF
DNA: TGTGCCAGCAGTGAAGGAGGAGTCCAAGAGACCCAGTACTTC

J: TRBJ2-5
V: TRBV6-5
D: TRBD1
CDR3: CASSYVPGGLETQYF
DNA: TGTGCCAGCAGTTACGTTCCAGGGGGCTTAGAGACCCAGTACTTC

J: TRBJ1-6
V: TRBV6-5
D: .
CDR3: CASRRLAEDSPLHF
DNA: TGTGCCAGCAGGAGGCTTGCGGAGGATTCACCCCTCCACTTT

J: TRBJ1-6
V: TRBV27
D: TRBD1
CDR3: CASSLNRTGRRREPLHF
DNA: TGTGCCAGCAGTTTAAATCGGACAGGGCGCAGGAGGGAACCCCTCCACTTT

J: TRBJ2-6
V: TRBV5-1
D: .
CDR3: CASSFGGTGANVLTF
DNA: TGCGCCAGCAGCTTCGGGGGAACAGGGGCCAACGTCCTGACTTTC

J: TRBJ2-7
V: TRBV7-2
D: TRBD1
CDR3: CASSMDRGETYEQYF
DNA: TGTGCCAGCAGCATGGACAGGGGCGAAACCTACGAGCAGTACTTC

J: TRBJ2-3
V: TRBV11-2
D: .
CDR3: CASSSQTGSITDTQYF
DNA: TGTGCCAGCAGCTCCCAGACAGGTTCAATCACAGATACGCAGTATTTT

J: TRBJ2-5
V: TRBV7-2
D: .
CDR3: CASSPIAPGAETQYF
DNA: TGTGCCAGCAGCCCTATCGCCCCAGGGGCTGAGACCCAGTACTTC

J: TRBJ1-3
V: TRBV7-2
D: TRBD1
CDR3: CASSLAGTVSGNTIYF
DNA: TGTGCCAGCAGCTTAGCCGGGACAGTCTCTGGAAACACCATATATTTT

J: TRBJ2-1
V: TRBV15
D: .
CDR3: CATSREGPGTTYNEQFF
DNA: TGTGCCACCAGCAGGGAGGGGCCCGGGACGACCTACAATGAGCAGTTCTTC

J: TRBJ2-1
V: TRBV19
D: TRBD2
CDR3: CASSIGQAGTRNEQFF
DNA: TGTGCCAGTAGTATCGGCCAGGCGGGGACTAGGAATGAGCAGTTCTTC